The clone carrying this T cell receptor (beta chain) was counted ten times or more. Its specificity is unknown. The data stem from a study of T cell repertoires in cytomegalovirus infection. Overall study context: It was the public TCR beta signatures that indicated both CMV infection and matching HLA type. General study points: Cumulative public TCR beta family frequency identified CMV carriers with the relevant HLA. In two of eight donors, the top clonotype was HLA-C-restricted CMV-specific.

Germline trimming cut 4 bases from V and 7 bases from J; bases unmatched to any gene: 9. In germline, CDR1 is MDHEN, CDR2 SYDVKM. CDR3 length: 15 amino acids. Using its own MiXCR run on the reads, TCRdb lists one record per CDR3 protein. The table records some 300,000 distinct CDR3 sequences, around 10% of them present only once. This TCR derives from a human donor in good health (CMV status not recorded). Some clones in this sample may be carry-over from other donors' samples. Sequenced material: PBMCs. The chain is built from TRBV28 and TRBJ2-7; 11 bases agree with TRBD1. The CDR3, as DNA: TGTGCCAGCAGTTCCATCGGACAGGGGGCAAGAGAGCAGTACGTC. This gives the protein CASSSIGQGAREQYV.